This is a list of T cell receptor beta chains from one sample in a study of beta chain features in type 1 diabetes. TCRdb's copy holds only in-frame clones and misses some; the assay was immunoSEQ multiplex PCR. Of about 240,000 clones in the sample, roughly 14% were seen once. What was sequenced was naive CD4+ T cells from blood. These receptors were obtained from a man younger than 45 with type 1 diabetes. The CDR3 runs from the conserved cysteine through the conserved F or W. Fields, in order: J gene, D gene, CDR3 length, V gene, clone size, CDR3 DNA, CDR3 protein. D genes are given only for firm matches. Clone sizes are given selectively: once, few, many, or a class where the clone is expanded.

TRBJ2-7 | NA | 15 | TRBV5-4 | few | TGTGCCAGCAGCGTTCCGGGACTTCCCCCCTACGAGCAGTACTTC | CASSVPGLPPYEQYF
TRBJ2-5 | NA | 13 | TRBV18 | NA | TGTGCCAGCTCCCCGGCAGGGCAAGAGACCCAGTACTTC | CASSPAGQETQYF
TRBJ2-1 | TRBD1 | 14 | TRBV5-1 | NA | TGCGCCAGCAGCCTCGGGACAGCTTACAATGAGCAGTTCTTC | CASSLGTAYNEQFF
TRBJ2-7 | NA | 16 | TRBV18 | few | TGTGCCAGCTCACCAACCCCGGGAGCAAGCTCCTACGAGCAGTACTTC | CASSPTPGASSYEQYF
TRBJ1-5 | NA | 17 | TRBV30 | NA | TGTGCCTGGAGTGGTGGGGCGGTGAAAGAGGGCAATCAGCCCCAGCATTTT | CAWSGGAVKEGNQPQHF
TRBJ2-3 | TRBD1 | 16 | TRBV6-1 | NA | TGTGCCAGCAGTGAAACCCCCGGGACAGGGGGGGATACGCAGTATTTT | CASSETPGTGGDTQYF
TRBJ2-3 | NA | 13 | TRBV5-4 | few | TGTGCCAGCAGACCTCAGGGCGCAGATACGCAGTATTTT | CASRPQGADTQYF
TRBJ1-6 | NA | 14 | TRBV7-9 | few | TGTGCCAGCAGCTCCTCGGGCAGCGGGGAAAGCCCTATATTT | CASSSSGSGESPIF
TRBJ1-1 | NA | 13 | TRBV27 | few | TGTGCCAGCAGTTTAGAGGGGAACACTGAAGCTTTCTTT | CASSLEGNTEAFF
TRBJ2-1 | NA | 14 | TRBV15 | few | TGTGCCACCAGCAGATCCTCACCGCAGAGGGATCAGTTCTTC | CATSRSSPQRDQFF
TRBJ2-5 | TRBD1 | 14 | TRBV11-2 | NA | TGTGCCAGCAGCTGGGGACAGAAACAAGAGACCCAGTACTTC | CASSWGQKQETQYF
TRBJ2-4 | NA | 20 | TRBV21-1 | few | TGTGCCAGCAGCACCGTAGCGGGAGGCCGATCCCTAAGAGCCAAAAACATTCAGTACTTC | CASSTVAGGRSLRAKNIQYF
TRBJ2-4 | TRBD2 | 16 | TRBV7-2 | few | TGTGCCAGCAGCCCACGACTAGCGGGAGGAGAAAACATTCAGTACTTC | CASSPRLAGGENIQYF
TRBJ2-5 | TRBD1 | 13 | TRBV5-1 | few | TGCGCCAGCAGCTCTGACAGGGGACAGACCCAGTACTTC | CASSSDRGQTQYF
TRBJ2-5 | TRBD2 | 17 | TRBV10-3 | few | TGTGCCATCAGTGAGCCCCGGGGGAGGGGAGGTCGAGAGACCCAGTACTTC | CAISEPRGRGGRETQYF
TRBJ1-1 | TRBD1 | 16 | TRBV19 | few | TGTGCCAGTAGTTCCCCGGGACAGGGGAGTTTCACTGAAGCTTTCTTT | CASSSPGQGSFTEAFF
TRBJ2-5 | TRBD2 | 15 | TRBV30 | NA | TGTGCCTGGAAACTAGCGGGAAGGCCTCCCGCGACCCAGTACTTC | CAWKLAGRPPATQYF
TRBJ1-2 | NA | 14 | TRBV15 | NA | TGTGCCACCAGCAGAGATACGGCGGACTATGGCTACACCTTC | CATSRDTADYGYTF
TRBJ1-5 | NA | 12 | TRBV25-1 | few | TGTGCCAGCAGTGTTAACAATCAGCCCCAGCATTTT | CASSVNNQPQHF
TRBJ2-7 | NA | 15 | TRBV6-5 | few | TGTGCCAGCAGTCCTCCTACCGGCAACTCGGGTGAGCAGTACTTC | CASSPPTGNSGEQYF
TRBJ2-5 | NA | 15 | TRBV11-2 | NA | TGTGCCAGCAGCCCCATGGGGGGGGGCCCAGAGACCCAGTACTTC | CASSPMGGGPETQYF
TRBJ2-7 | TRBD1 | 13 | TRBV11-3 | NA | TGTGCCAGCAGCTTGGGACAGACTGGCGAGCAGTACTTC | CASSLGQTGEQYF
TRBJ2-7 | TRBD2 | 16 | TRBV6-5 | few | TGTGCCAGCAGTTACGGGGCGGGAGGGGGGTCCTACGAGCAGTACTTC | CASSYGAGGGSYEQYF
TRBJ2-7 | NA | 16 | TRBV15 | NA | TGTGCCACCAGCAGAGATGGGAGCGGCCGTACCTACGAGCAGTACTTC | CATSRDGSGRTYEQYF
TRBJ1-6 | NA | 12 | TRBV29-1 | NA | TGCAGCGTTGCACTGGAGAATTCACCCCTCCACTTT | CSVALENSPLHF
TRBJ1-6 | TRBD1 | 14 | TRBV9 | NA | TGTGCCAGCAGCGCGGAGGTGACAGGGCCCCCTAGATACTTT | CASSAEVTGPPRYF
TRBJ2-2 | TRBD2 | 16 | TRBV5-1 | few | TGCGCCAGCAGCTTGTCAGCGGGAGTGAACACCGGGGAGCTGTTTTTT | CASSLSAGVNTGELFF
TRBJ1-1 | NA | 13 | TRBV25-1 | few | TGTGCCAGCCGGTGGGAGTCAAACACTGAAGCTTTCTTT | CASRWESNTEAFF
TRBJ1-1 | NA | 16 | TRBV4-1 | NA | TGCGCCAGCAGCCGACACCGGGGGGCGGGGAACACTGAAGCTTTCTTT | CASSRHRGAGNTEAFF
TRBJ1-5 | TRBD1 | 14 | TRBV7-8 | NA | TGTGCCAGCAGCGAGACAGGGGCCGGGGGGCCCCAGCATTTT | CASSETGAGGPQHF
TRBJ1-2 | TRBD1 | 14 | TRBV9 | NA | TGTGCCAGCAGCTTGGCCGGACAGGCTCTTAGCTACACCTTC | CASSLAGQALSYTF
TRBJ2-5 | NA | 14 | TRBV30 | NA | TGTGCCTGGAGTCCGACAGTCTTCCAAGAGACCCAGTACTTC | CAWSPTVFQETQYF
TRBJ2-3 | NA | 13 | TRBV11-3 | few | TGTGCCAGCAGCTCGGACGGGGCAGATACGCAGTATTTT | CASSSDGADTQYF
TRBJ1-2 | TRBD1 | 15 | TRBV7-9 | NA | TGTGCCAGCAGCTTAGCCGGGACAGGGACCTATGGCTACACCTTC | CASSLAGTGTYGYTF
TRBJ1-4 | TRBD1 | 16 | TRBV6-1 | NA | TGTGCCAGCAGTGGGACAGGAAACCCAACTAATGAAAAACTGTTTTTT | CASSGTGNPTNEKLFF
TRBJ2-5 | NA | 14 | TRBV28 | NA | TGTGCCAGCAGTTCGATACTGCAAGCGGAGACCCAGTACTTC | CASSSILQAETQYF
TRBJ2-1 | NA | 14 | TRBV18 | once | TGTGCCAGCTCACCACCGACTCCTTACAATGAGCAGTTCTTC | CASSPPTPYNEQFF
TRBJ2-5 | NA | 16 | TRBV11-2 | NA | TGTGCCAGCAGCTCTAGGGCGGGGGCCCAGCGAGAGACCCAGTACTTC | CASSSRAGAQRETQYF
TRBJ2-1 | NA | 16 | TRBV15 | few | TGTGCCACCAGCAGAGATCATCGGGGAGATTACAATGAGCAGTTCTTC | CATSRDHRGDYNEQFF
TRBJ2-2 | NA | 19 | TRBV7-9 | NA | TGTGCCAGCAGCTTCAGCCGGGACATACGTTCCCCGAACACCGGGGAGCTGTTTTTT | CASSFSRDIRSPNTGELFF
TRBJ1-6 | TRBD1 | 16 | TRBV2 | NA | TGTGCCAGCAGTGAATTGGGACAGCCTAATAATTCACCCCTCCACTTT | CASSELGQPNNSPLHF
TRBJ1-2 | NA | 14 | TRBV7-9 | NA | TGTGCCAGCAGCTTAATAGGTACAGGCGGTGGCTACACCTTC | CASSLIGTGGGYTF
TRBJ2-5 | NA | 13 | TRBV7-9 | few | TGTGCCAGCAGCGAAGGACTAAAAGAGACCCAGTACTTC | CASSEGLKETQYF